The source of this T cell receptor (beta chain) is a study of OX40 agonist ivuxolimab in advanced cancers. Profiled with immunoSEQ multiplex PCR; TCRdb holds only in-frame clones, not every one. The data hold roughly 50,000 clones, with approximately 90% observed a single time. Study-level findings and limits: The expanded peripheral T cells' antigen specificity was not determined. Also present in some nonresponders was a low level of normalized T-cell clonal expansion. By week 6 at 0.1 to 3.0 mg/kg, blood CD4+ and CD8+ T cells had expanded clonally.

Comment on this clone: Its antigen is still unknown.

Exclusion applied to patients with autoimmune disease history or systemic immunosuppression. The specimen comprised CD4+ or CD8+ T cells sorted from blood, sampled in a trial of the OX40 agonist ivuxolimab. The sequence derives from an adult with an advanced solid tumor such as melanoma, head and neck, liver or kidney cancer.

The CDR3 reads CASSWKGHKNGYTF. CDR3 sequence (DNA): TGTGCCAGCAGCTGGAAGGGGCACAAGAATGGCTACACCTTC. The V gene is TRBV11-2, the J gene TRBJ1-2; tentatively, D is TRBD1 (5 bases). V dropped 4 bases and J dropped 6 bases, with 15 bases sitting between them. The V gene's germline CDR1 is SGHAT and CDR2 FQNNGV. The CDR3 is 14 amino acids.